Listed below are T cell receptor beta chains from one sample, sequenced in a study. TCRdb analysed the RT-PCR reads with MiXCR anew, one entry per CDR3 protein. The sample lists about 680,000 distinct CDR3 sequences, 14% occurring once. The sequencing input was memory CD4+ T cells from blood. These receptors were collected from a female donor in good health, serving as a healthy control. Each CDR3 is given with its conserved first and last residue. D genes are given only for firm matches. A clone size is listed for some rows: how often the clone was seen (once, few, many), or a class if it is expanded.

J: TRBJ1-1
V: TRBV5-1
size: .
D: TRBD1
DNA: TGCGCCAGCAGCGGCGGACCGGGACAGGAAGAAGCTTTCTTT
CDR3: CASSGGPGQEEAFF

J: TRBJ2-1
V: TRBV7-2
size: many
D: .
DNA: TGTGCCAGCAGCTTGAGGGGTGGGGATGAGCAGTTCTTC
CDR3: CASSLRGGDEQFF

J: TRBJ2-3
V: TRBV18
size: few
D: .
DNA: TGTGCCAGCTCACCACCCCCCAGGGATACGCAGTATTTT
CDR3: CASSPPPRDTQYF

J: TRBJ2-5
V: TRBV7-3
size: .
D: TRBD1
DNA: TGTGCCAGCAGCCGCACCGCATCAGGGACAGGGGTTGGGGAGACCCAGTACTTC
CDR3: CASSRTASGTGVGETQYF

J: TRBJ1-6
V: TRBV6-5
size: .
D: .
DNA: TGTGCCAGCAGCCTAGAGACAGCGGCGGGTTCACCCCTCCACTTT
CDR3: CASSLETAAGSPLHF

J: TRBJ2-5
V: TRBV12-3/TRBV12-4
size: .
D: TRBD2
DNA: TGTGCCAGCAGTCCCTACTTGCGGGGGGGCATGGAGACCCAGTACTTC
CDR3: CASSPYLRGGMETQYF

J: TRBJ1-4
V: TRBV12-3/TRBV12-4
size: few
D: .
DNA: TGTGCCAGCAGTTTAAACAGAGGTGAAAAACTGTTTTTT
CDR3: CASSLNRGEKLFF

J: TRBJ1-1
V: TRBV5-1
size: many
D: .
DNA: TGCGCCAGCAGCTTCCGCGGGAACACTGAAGCTTTCTTT
CDR3: CASSFRGNTEAFF

J: TRBJ1-3
V: TRBV30
size: few
D: .
DNA: TGTGCCTGGAGTGAGGGGACCTCTGGAAACACCATATATTTT
CDR3: CAWSEGTSGNTIYF

J: TRBJ1-3
V: TRBV30
size: few
D: TRBD1
DNA: TGTGCCAGCTCACCCCTGGGACAGGGAAACACCATATATTTT
CDR3: CASSPLGQGNTIYF

J: TRBJ2-1
V: TRBV4-1
size: .
D: .
DNA: TGCGCCAGCAGCCAAGAAGTTGGGGGTTACAATGAGCAGTTCTTC
CDR3: CASSQEVGGYNEQFF

J: TRBJ2-1
V: TRBV20-1
size: few
D: TRBD2
DNA: TGCAGTGCCAACCTAGCGGGGAATGAGCAGTTCTTC
CDR3: CSANLAGNEQFF

J: TRBJ1-1
V: TRBV2
size: .
D: .
DNA: TGTGCCAGCAGTGTGGTGGACAGCCACACTGAAGCTTTCTTT
CDR3: CASSVVDSHTEAFF

J: TRBJ1-6
V: TRBV7-6
size: many
D: TRBD1
DNA: TGTGCCAGCAGCCTGGGACAGGGTCTGGGATCACCCCTCCACTTT
CDR3: CASSLGQGLGSPLHF

J: TRBJ2-7
V: TRBV6-6
size: many
D: .
DNA: TGTGCCAGCAGTTACACCGGCCGGCCTCACGAGCAGTACTTC
CDR3: CASSYTGRPHEQYF

J: TRBJ1-5
V: TRBV5-5
size: many
D: .
DNA: TGTGCCAGCAGCTCGAACGATCAGCCCCAGCATTTT
CDR3: CASSSNDQPQHF

J: TRBJ1-2
V: TRBV28
size: .
D: TRBD1
DNA: TGTGCCAGCCGGCCAGGGGGCTACTATGGCTACACCTTC
CDR3: CASRPGGYYGYTF

J: TRBJ1-2
V: TRBV12-3/TRBV12-4
size: few
D: .
DNA: TGTGCCAGCAGTTTCTTAGGTGTTTCCTATGGCTACACCTTC
CDR3: CASSFLGVSYGYTF

J: TRBJ2-7
V: TRBV7-8
size: few
D: TRBD2
DNA: TGTGCCAGCAGGCTGACTAGCGGGGGCGAGCAGTACTTC
CDR3: CASRLTSGGEQYF